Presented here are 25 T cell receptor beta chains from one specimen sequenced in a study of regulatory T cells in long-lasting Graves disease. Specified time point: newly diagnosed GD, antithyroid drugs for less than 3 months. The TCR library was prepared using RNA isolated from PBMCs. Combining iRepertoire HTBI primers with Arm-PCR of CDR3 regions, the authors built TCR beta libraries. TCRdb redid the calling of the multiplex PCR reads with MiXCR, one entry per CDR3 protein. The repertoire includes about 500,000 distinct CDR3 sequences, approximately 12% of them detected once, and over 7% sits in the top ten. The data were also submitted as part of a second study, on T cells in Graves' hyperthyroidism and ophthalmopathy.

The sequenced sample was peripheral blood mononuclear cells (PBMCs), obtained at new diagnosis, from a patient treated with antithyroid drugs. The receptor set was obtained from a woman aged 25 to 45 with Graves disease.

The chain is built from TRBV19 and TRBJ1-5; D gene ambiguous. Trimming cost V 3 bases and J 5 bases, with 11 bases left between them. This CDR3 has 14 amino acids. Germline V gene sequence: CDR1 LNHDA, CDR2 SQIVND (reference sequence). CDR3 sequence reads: CASSISERDQPQHF. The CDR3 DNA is TGTGCCAGTAGTATCAGCGAGCGCGATCAGCCCCAGCATTTT. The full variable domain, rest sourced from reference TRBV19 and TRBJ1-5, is DGGITQSPKYLFRKEGQNVTLSCEQNLNHDAMYWYRQDPGQGLRLIYYSQIVNDFQKGDIAEGYSVSREKKESFPLTVTSAQKNPTAFYLCASSISERDQPQHFGDGTRLSIL.

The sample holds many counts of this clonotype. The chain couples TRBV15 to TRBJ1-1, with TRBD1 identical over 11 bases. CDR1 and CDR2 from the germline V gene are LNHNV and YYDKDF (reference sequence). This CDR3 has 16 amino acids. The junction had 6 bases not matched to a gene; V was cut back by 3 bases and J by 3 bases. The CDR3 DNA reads TGTGCCACCAGCAGCTGGACAGGGGGCCCGGACACTGAAGCTTTCTTT. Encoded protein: CATSSWTGGPDTEAFF.

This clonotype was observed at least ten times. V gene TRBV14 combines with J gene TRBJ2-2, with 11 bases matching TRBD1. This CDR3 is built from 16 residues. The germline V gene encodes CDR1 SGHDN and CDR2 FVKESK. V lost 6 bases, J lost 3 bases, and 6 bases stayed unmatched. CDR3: CASRPDRGLYTGELFF. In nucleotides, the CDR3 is TGTGCCAGCAGACCGGACAGGGGGCTATACACCGGGGAGCTGTTTTTT.

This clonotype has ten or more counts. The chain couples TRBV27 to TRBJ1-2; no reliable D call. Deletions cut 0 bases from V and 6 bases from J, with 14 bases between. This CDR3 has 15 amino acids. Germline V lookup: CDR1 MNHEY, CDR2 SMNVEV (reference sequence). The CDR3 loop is CASSLSSSTSDGYTF. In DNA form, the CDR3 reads TGTGCCAGCAGTTTATCGTCGAGTACATCGGATGGCTACACCTTC.

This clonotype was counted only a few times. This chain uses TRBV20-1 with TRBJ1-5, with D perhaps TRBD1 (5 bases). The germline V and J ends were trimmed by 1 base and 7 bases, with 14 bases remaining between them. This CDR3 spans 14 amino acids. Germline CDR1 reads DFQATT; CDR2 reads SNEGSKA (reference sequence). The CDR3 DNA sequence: TGCAGTGCTAGAGTTGGCGGGGCTGGACAGCCCCAGCATTTT. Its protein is CSARVGGAGQPQHF.

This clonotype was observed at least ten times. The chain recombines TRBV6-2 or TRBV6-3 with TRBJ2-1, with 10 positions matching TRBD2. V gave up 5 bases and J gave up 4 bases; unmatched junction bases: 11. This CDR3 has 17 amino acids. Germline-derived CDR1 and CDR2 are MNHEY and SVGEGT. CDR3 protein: CASSDRSSGSLYNEQFF. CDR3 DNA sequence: TGTGCCAGCAGTGATCGGTCTAGCGGGAGTCTGTACAATGAGCAGTTCTTC.

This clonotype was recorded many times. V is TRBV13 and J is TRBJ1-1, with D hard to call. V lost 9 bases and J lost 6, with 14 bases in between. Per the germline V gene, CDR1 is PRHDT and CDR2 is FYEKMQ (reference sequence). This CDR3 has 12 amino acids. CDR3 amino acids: CASTLRAAEAFF. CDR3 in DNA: TGTGCCAGTACTCTGAGGGCCGCTGAAGCTTTCTTT.

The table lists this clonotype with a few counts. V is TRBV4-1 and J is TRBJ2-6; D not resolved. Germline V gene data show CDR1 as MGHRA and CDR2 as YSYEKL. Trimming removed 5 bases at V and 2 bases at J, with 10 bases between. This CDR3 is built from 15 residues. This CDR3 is CASSAPGPGANVLTF. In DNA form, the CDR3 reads TGCGCCAGCAGCGCACCGGGTCCTGGGGCCAACGTCCTGACTTTC.

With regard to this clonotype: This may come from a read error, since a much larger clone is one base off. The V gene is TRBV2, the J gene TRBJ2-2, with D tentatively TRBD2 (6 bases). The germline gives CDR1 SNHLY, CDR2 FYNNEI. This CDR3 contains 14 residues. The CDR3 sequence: CASRGGLSTGELLF. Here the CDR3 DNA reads TGTGCCAGCAGGGGGGGACTCAGCACCGGGGAGCTGCTTTTT.

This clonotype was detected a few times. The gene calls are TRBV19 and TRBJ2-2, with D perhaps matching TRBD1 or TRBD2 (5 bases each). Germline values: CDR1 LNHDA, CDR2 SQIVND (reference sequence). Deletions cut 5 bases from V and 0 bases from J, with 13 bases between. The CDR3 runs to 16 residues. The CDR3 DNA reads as TGTGCCAGTAGTTCAGGGTGGGGACCGAACACCGGGGAGCTGTTTTTT. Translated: CASSSGWGPNTGELFF.

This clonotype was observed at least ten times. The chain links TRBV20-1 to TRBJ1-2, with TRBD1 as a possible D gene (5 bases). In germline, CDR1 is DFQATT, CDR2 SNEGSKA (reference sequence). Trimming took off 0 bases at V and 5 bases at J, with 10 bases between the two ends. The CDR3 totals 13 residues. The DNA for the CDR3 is TGCAGTGCTAGAGACGCGGGGCAGTATGGCTACACCTTC. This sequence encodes CSARDAGQYGYTF.

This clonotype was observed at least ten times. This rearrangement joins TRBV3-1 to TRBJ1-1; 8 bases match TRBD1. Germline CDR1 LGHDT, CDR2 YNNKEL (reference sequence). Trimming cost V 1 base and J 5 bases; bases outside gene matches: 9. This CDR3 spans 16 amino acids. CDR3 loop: CASSQVMDRANTEAFF. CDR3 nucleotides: TGTGCCAGCAGCCAAGTGATGGACAGGGCGAATACTGAAGCTTTCTTT.

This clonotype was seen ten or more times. CDR3: CASRRTGRGETQYF. The CDR3 DNA reads TGTGCCAGCAGGCGGACAGGGAGGGGAGAGACCCAGTACTTC. The chain joins TRBV11-2 to TRBJ2-5, with TRBD1 as a possible D gene (8 bases). In germline, CDR1 is SGHAT, CDR2 FQNNGV. Trimming stripped 6 bases from V and 4 bases from J, with 15 bases between. This CDR3 region has 14 residues.

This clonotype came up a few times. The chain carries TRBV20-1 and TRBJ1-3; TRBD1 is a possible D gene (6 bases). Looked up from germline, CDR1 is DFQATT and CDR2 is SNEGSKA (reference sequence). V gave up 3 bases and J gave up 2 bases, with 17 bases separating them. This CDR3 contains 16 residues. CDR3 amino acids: CSARIGGGGPGNTIYF. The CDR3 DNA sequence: TGCAGTGCTAGGATTGGAGGTGGGGGGCCTGGAAACACCATATATTTT.

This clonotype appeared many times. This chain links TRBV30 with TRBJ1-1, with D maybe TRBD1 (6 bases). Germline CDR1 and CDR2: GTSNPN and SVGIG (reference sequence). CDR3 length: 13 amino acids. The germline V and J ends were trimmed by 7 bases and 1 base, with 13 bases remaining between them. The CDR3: CAFQGYQNTEAFF. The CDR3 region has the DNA TGTGCCTTCCAGGGGTACCAGAACACTGAAGCTTTCTTT.

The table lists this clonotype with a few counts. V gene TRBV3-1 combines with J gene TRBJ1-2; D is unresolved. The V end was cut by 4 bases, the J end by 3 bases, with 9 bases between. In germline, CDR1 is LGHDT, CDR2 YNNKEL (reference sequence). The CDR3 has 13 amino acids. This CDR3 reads CASSRLADYGYTF. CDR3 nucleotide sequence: TGTGCCAGCAGCCGCCTGGCTGACTATGGCTACACCTTC.

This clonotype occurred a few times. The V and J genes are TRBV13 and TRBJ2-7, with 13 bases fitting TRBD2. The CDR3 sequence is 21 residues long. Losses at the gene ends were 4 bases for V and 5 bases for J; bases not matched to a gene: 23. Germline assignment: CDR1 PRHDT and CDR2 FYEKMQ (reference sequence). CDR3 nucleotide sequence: TGTGCCAGCAGCTCAACGCTAGGCCCCGGACTAGCGGGAGCCCAAAGGGACGAGCAGTACTTC. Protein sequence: CASSSTLGPGLAGAQRDEQYF.

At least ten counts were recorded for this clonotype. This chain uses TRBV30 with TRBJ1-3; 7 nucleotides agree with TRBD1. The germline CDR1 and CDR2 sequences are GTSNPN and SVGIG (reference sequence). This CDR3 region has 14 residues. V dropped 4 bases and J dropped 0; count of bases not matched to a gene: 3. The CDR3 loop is CAWKGQSSGNTIYF. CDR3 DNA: TGTGCCTGGAAGGGACAGTCCTCTGGAAACACCATATATTTT.

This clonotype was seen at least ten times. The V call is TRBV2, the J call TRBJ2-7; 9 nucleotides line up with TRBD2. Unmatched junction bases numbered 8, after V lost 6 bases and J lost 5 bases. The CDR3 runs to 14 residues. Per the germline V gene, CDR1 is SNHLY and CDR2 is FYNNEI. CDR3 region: CASRGGTSWDEQYF. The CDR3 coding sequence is TGTGCCAGCAGGGGGGGGACTAGCTGGGACGAGCAGTACTTC.

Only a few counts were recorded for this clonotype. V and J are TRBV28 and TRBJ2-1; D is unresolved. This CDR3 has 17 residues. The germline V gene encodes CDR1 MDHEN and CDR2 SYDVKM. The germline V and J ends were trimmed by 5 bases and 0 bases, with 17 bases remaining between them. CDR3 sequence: CASSLAMIGSSYNEQFF. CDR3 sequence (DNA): TGTGCCAGCAGTCTCGCCATGATTGGTAGCTCCTACAATGAGCAGTTCTTC.

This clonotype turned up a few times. The CDR3 loop is CSARGTGNNEQFF. The CDR3 bases are TGCAGTGCTAGAGGGACAGGGAACAATGAGCAGTTCTTC. This sequence joins TRBV20-1 and TRBJ2-1; 8 positions agree with TRBD1. Germline assignment: CDR1 DFQATT and CDR2 SNEGSKA (reference sequence). The CDR3 runs 13 residues. V dropped 1 base and J dropped 5; count of bases not matched to a gene: 1.

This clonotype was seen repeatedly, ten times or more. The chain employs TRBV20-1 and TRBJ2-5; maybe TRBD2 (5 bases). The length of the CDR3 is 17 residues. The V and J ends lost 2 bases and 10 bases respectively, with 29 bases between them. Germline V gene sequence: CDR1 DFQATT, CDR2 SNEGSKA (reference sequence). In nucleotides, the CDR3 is TGCAGTGCTAGACTGCTCGGGCGGAGGACCCCAAGAGATGACCAGTACTTC. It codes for CSARLLGRRTPRDDQYF.

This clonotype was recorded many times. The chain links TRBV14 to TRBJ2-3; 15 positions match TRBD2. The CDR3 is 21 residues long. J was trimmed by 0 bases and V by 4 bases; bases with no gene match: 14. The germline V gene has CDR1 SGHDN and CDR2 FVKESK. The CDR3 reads CASSPNVKGLAGGPSTDTQYF. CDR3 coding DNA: TGTGCCAGCAGCCCCAACGTAAAGGGACTAGCGGGAGGACCTAGCACAGATACGCAGTATTTT.

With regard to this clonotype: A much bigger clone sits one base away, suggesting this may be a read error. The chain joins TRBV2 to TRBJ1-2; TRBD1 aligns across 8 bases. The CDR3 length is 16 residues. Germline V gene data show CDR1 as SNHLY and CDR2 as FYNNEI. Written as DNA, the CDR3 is TGTGTCAGCAGTAAAAGACAGGGGCCGAGTAAGGATGGCTACACCTTC. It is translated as CVSSKRQGPSKDGYTF.

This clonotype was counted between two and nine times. CDR3 sequence reads: CASSPRLHYEQYF. In nucleotides, the CDR3 is TGCGCCAGCAGCCCGCGACTTCACTACGAGCAGTACTTC. This sequence joins TRBV4-3 and TRBJ2-7, with unresolved D. From germline, CDR1 is LGHNA and CDR2 YSLEER. The CDR3 runs 13 residues. Trimming left V 4 bases short and J 3 bases short, with 10 bases between.